These 23 T cell receptor beta chains originate from one sample sequenced in a study of T cells in Graves' hyperthyroidism and ophthalmopathy. RNA transcripts served as the template for amplifying TCR beta CDR3 regions. The HTBI primer set was used in a first-round RT-PCR of the TCR CDR3. TCRdb fed the multiplex PCR reads into MiXCR, producing one record per CDR3 protein. The table includes a few hundred thousand distinct CDR3 sequences, about 17% detected once. What was sequenced was blood. These receptors came from a man aged 40-49 years with Graves' hyperthyroidism.

The chain couples TRBV19 to TRBJ2-7; TRBD1 matches 8 bases. V dropped 5 bases and J dropped 9; count of bases not matched to a gene: 6. Germline V CDR1 and CDR2: LNHDA, SQIVND (reference sequence). This CDR3 is built from 12 residues. The CDR3 coding sequence is TGTGCCAGTAGTCCAACGACAGGGGCGCAGTACTTC. It specifies CASSPTTGAQYF.

This clonotype was counted ten times or more. CDR3 sequence: CSARALGPYNEQFF. Here the CDR3 DNA reads TGCAGTGCTAGAGCCCTGGGGCCCTACAATGAGCAGTTCTTC. The chain has TRBV20-1 and TRBJ2-1; D perhaps matches TRBD1 (5 bases). The CDR3 runs 14 residues. Germline CDR1 reads DFQATT; CDR2 reads SNEGSKA (reference sequence). V lost 1 base, J lost 2 bases, and 9 bases lay in between.

This clonotype was observed at least ten times. The V call is TRBV10-3, the J call TRBJ2-3, with TRBD2 matching 12 bases. Germline V lookup: CDR1 ENHRY, CDR2 SYGVKD. The CDR3 totals 15 residues. V shed 5 bases, J shed 3 bases, and the junction held 3 bases outside the gene matches. CDR3 DNA: TGTGCCATCAGTCTAGCGGGGGGGATGACAGATACGCAGTATTTT. Translation: CAISLAGGMTDTQYF.

Note on this clonotype: Given a much more abundant clone one base away, this may be a read error. This chain connects TRBV28 to TRBJ2-2; TRBD1 agrees at 8 bases. The germline V gene has CDR1 MDHEN and CDR2 SYDVKM. The CDR3 runs 15 residues. V shed 7 bases and J 4 bases; nucleotides not matched to a gene: 8. The CDR3 sequence: CASTDRGKSTGELFF. In DNA, the CDR3 is TGTGCCAGCACCGACAGGGGCAAGAGCACCGGGGAGCTGTTTTTT.

The CDR3 coding sequence is TGTGCCAGCAGTTACCAATCCAGGGGTCATTCCTACGAGCAGTACTTC. The encoded protein is CASSYQSRGHSYEQYF. The chain carries TRBV6-5 and TRBJ2-7, with TRBD1 as a possible D gene (6 bases). Trimming pared 2 bases from V and 1 base from J, leaving 15 bases between. CDR1 and CDR2 (germline): MNHEY, SVGAGI. CDR3 size: 16 residues.

This clonotype was seen repeatedly, ten times or more. The V call is TRBV12-3 or TRBV12-4, the J call TRBJ2-1; 7 bases agree with TRBD2. This CDR3 has 14 amino acids. V lost 5 bases and J lost 8; bases outside the gene matches: 9. The CDR3: CASSPGGGIHEQFF. CDR3 sequence (DNA): TGTGCCAGCAGTCCGGGGGGAGGTATCCATGAGCAGTTCTTC.

This clonotype was detected a few times. The J gene is TRBJ1-3, the V gene TRBV28; D call uncertain. The CDR3 has 12 amino acids. The germline gives CDR1 MDHEN, CDR2 SYDVKM. Trimming took 6 bases from V and 4 from J, leaving 7 bases between them. The CDR3 nucleotides are TGTGCCAGCAGAGCCCACGGAAACACCATATATTTT. Translation gives CASRAHGNTIYF. The full variable domain, its missing parts supplied by reference TRBV28 and TRBJ1-3, is DVKVTQSSRYLVKRTGEKVFLECVQDMDHENMFWYRQDPGLGLRLIYFSYDVKMKEKGDIPEGYSVSREKKERFSLILESASTNQTSMYLCASRAHGNTIYFGEGSWLTVV.

This clonotype was detected a few times. The J gene is TRBJ1-1, the V gene TRBV6-2 or TRBV6-3; TRBD1 aligns across 8 bases. Germline CDR1 reads MNHEY; CDR2 reads SVGEGT. The CDR3 is made up of 13 amino acids. Trimming took 2 bases from V and 4 from J; bases not matched to a gene: 0. The CDR3 DNA follows: TGTGCCAGCAGTTACGACAGGGGCACTGAAGCTTTCTTT. Its translation: CASSYDRGTEAFF.

This clonotype was seen at least ten times. The chain uses TRBV12-3 or TRBV12-4 and TRBJ1-3; a possible D gene is TRBD1 (5 bases). The V and J ends lost 6 bases and 0 bases respectively, with 9 bases between them. The CDR3 totals 14 residues. The CDR3 coding sequence is TGTGCCAGCAGAACAGGCTTCTCTGGAAACACCATATATTTT. Translating gives CASRTGFSGNTIYF.

On this clonotype: A much larger clone lies a single base off, so this may be a read error. The V gene is TRBV7-9, the J gene TRBJ2-3, with 11 bases lining up with TRBD2. Germline CDR1 and CDR2: SEHNR and FQNEAQ (reference sequence). CDR3 length equals 16 residues. The CDR3 reads CAGSPRSGGAGDTQYF. The CDR3 nucleotides read TGTGCCGGCAGCCCCCGTAGCGGGGGGGCGGGGGATACGCAGTATTTT.

This clonotype was seen repeatedly, ten times or more. The rearrangement uses TRBV11-2 and TRBJ2-3, with 10 bases that match TRBD1. The CDR3 has 17 amino acids. V lost 5 bases and J lost 1; bases outside the gene matches: 9. The V gene's germline CDR1 is SGHAT and CDR2 FQNNGV. The CDR3 protein is CASSQGQGSFGTDTQYF. CDR3 bases: TGTGCCAGCAGCCAGGGACAGGGGTCATTCGGCACAGATACGCAGTATTTT.

This clonotype was picked up many times. V usage is TRBV13 and J usage is TRBJ1-2, with 8 bases matching TRBD1. This CDR3 has 15 amino acids. With V trimmed by 5 bases and J by 4 bases, 9 bases remained unmatched. Germline lookup yields CDR1 PRHDT and CDR2 FYEKMQ (reference sequence). The CDR3 DNA reads as TGTGCCAGCAGCGGGCCGACAGGGGTCGGCTATGGCTACACCTTC. This translates into CASSGPTGVGYGYTF.

This clonotype was detected a few times. The chain links TRBV9 to TRBJ1-3; TRBD1 matches 10 bases. Per the germline V gene, CDR1 is SGDLS and CDR2 is YYNGEE. There are 17 residues in the CDR3. Unmatched junction bases numbered 9, after V lost 2 bases and J lost 4 bases. The CDR3 sequence: CASSVRGTGDGGNTIYF. CDR3 bases: TGTGCCAGCAGCGTCAGAGGGACAGGGGACGGGGGAAACACCATATATTTT. The variable domain in full, completed from reference TRBV9 and TRBJ1-3, reads DSGVTQTPKHLITATGQRVTLRCSPRSGDLSVYWYQQSLDQGLQFLIQYYNGEERAKGNILERFSAQQFPDLHSELNLSSLELGDSALYFCASSVRGTGDGGNTIYFGEGSWLTVV.

In its sample, this clonotype was seen a few times. The J gene is TRBJ1-5, the V gene TRBV15, with 12 nucleotides matching TRBD1. This CDR3 has 16 amino acids. With V trimmed by 1 base and J by 6 bases, 4 bases remained unmatched. Germline values: CDR1 LNHNV, CDR2 YYDKDF (reference sequence). The chain's CDR3 is CATSRVGTGGFQPQHF. The DNA for the CDR3 is TGTGCCACCAGCAGAGTAGGGACAGGGGGCTTTCAGCCCCAGCATTTT. Full variable domain (outside the CDR3, taken from reference TRBV15 and TRBJ1-5): DAMVIQNPRYQVTQFGKPVTLSCSQTLNHNVMYWYQQKSSQAPKLLFHYYDKDFNNEADTPDNFQSRRPNTSFCFLDIRSPGLGDTAMYLCATSRVGTGGFQPQHFGDGTRLSIL.

This chain uses TRBV9 with TRBJ2-1; D perhaps matches TRBD2 (5 bases). Trimming removed 2 bases at V and 10 bases at J, with 19 bases between. The length of the CDR3 is 15 residues. Looked up from germline, CDR1 is SGDLS and CDR2 is YYNGEE. The CDR3 nucleotides read TGTGCCAGCAGCGTCCCAGGATCGAGGGTCGGGGAGCAGTTCTTC. Its translation: CASSVPGSRVGEQFF.

This rearrangement joins TRBV28 to TRBJ2-6; D remains unclear. The CDR3 totals 15 residues. V lost 8 bases to trimming and J lost 0 bases, with 11 bases between them. Germline loops: CDR1 MDHEN, CDR2 SYDVKM. CDR3 residues: CASSAPFSGANVLTF. CDR3 DNA: TGTGCCAGCTCCGCACCGTTCTCTGGGGCCAACGTCCTGACTTTC. The full variable domain, in which reference TRBV28 and TRBJ2-6 provide the parts outside the CDR3, is DVKVTQSSRYLVKRTGEKVFLECVQDMDHENMFWYRQDPGLGLRLIYFSYDVKMKEKGDIPEGYSVSREKKERFSLILESASTNQTSMYLCASSAPFSGANVLTFGAGSRLTVL.

The chain's CDR3 is CASSPSGGYGYTF. Written as DNA, the CDR3 is TGTGCCAGCAGCCCCTCAGGGGGCTATGGCTACACCTTC. This chain links TRBV9 with TRBJ1-2; 7 bases map to TRBD1. Germline CDR1 is SGDLS and CDR2 is YYNGEE. The J segment lost 4 bases and the V segment lost 4 bases, leaving 4 bases of the junction unmatched. This CDR3 spans 13 amino acids.

The chain employs TRBV19 and TRBJ2-1; D is undetermined. CDR1 is LNHDA, CDR2 SQIVND, per germline (reference sequence). This CDR3 comprises 11 residues. The V end was cut by 5 bases, the J end by 3 bases, with 2 bases between. CDR3 residues: CASSDYNEQFF. The CDR3 DNA reads as TGTGCCAGTAGTGACTACAATGAGCAGTTCTTC.

This clonotype was recorded at least ten times. The J gene is TRBJ2-5, the V gene TRBV9, with D perhaps TRBD2 (6 bases). The germline V gene encodes CDR1 SGDLS and CDR2 YYNGEE. This CDR3 comprises 14 residues. Trimming left V 2 bases short and J 4 bases short, with 12 bases between. The CDR3 sequence is CASSVGWGGETQYF. CDR3 sequence (DNA): TGTGCCAGCAGCGTCGGATGGGGAGGAGAGACCCAGTACTTC.

The chain combines TRBV2 with TRBJ2-4; D might be TRBD1 or TRBD2, each matching 5 bases. Between the trimmed V and J ends, which lost 1 base and 5 bases, there was a span of 9 bases. This CDR3 is built from 14 residues. The germline V gene has CDR1 SNHLY and CDR2 FYNNEI. The CDR3 bases are TGTGCCAGCAGTGAAGGGGGGATTCAAAACATTCAGTACTTC. It is translated as CASSEGGIQNIQYF.

This clonotype was seen at least ten times. The chain uses TRBV11-2 and TRBJ1-4; TRBD1 is a possible D gene (5 bases). Trimming removed 6 bases at V and 5 bases at J, with 13 bases between. The CDR3 contains 14 residues. The V gene's germline CDR1 is SGHAT and CDR2 FQNNGV. The CDR3 spells CASSYSWDNEKLFF. DNA for the CDR3: TGTGCCAGCAGTTACAGCTGGGACAATGAAAAACTGTTTTTT.

The CDR3 reads CASSESREGYGYTF. The CDR3 DNA sequence: TGTGCCAGCAGTGAATCGCGAGAGGGCTATGGCTACACCTTC. The chain links TRBV2 to TRBJ1-2; D gene ambiguous. CDR1 SNHLY and CDR2 FYNNEI come from the germline V gene. V gave up 2 bases and J gave up 4 bases, with 11 bases separating them. The length of the CDR3 is 14 residues.

As concerns this clonotype: A much bigger clone sits one base away, suggesting this may be a read error. The CDR3 protein is CASSYSRESSYDEQFF. The CDR3 coding sequence is TGTGCCAGCAGTTACTCGAGAGAGAGCTCCTACGATGAGCAGTTCTTC. The chain joins TRBV6-2 or TRBV6-3 to TRBJ2-1; D not resolved. The CDR3 length is 16 residues. Germline CDR1 MNHEY, CDR2 SVGEGT.